Below are 30 T cell receptor beta chains sequenced from a single sample in a study of CD8+ T cells in alopecia areata. Treatment in this sample: oral pan-JAK inhibitor, 5-10 mg twice daily. After isolation, RNA underwent reverse transcription to generate cDNA as the sequencing template. Produced via immunoSEQ multiplex PCR; TCRdb's table is partial and in-frame only. The sample records 65,000 to 75,000 clones, roughly 28% being singletons. The sample here was CD8+ T cells sorted from blood, taken at week 4, from a patient treated with tofacitinib. The receptors shown here come from a human donor with alopecia areata.

In its sample, this clone was seen a few times. This chain links TRBV5-4 with TRBJ2-3, with TRBD1 identical over 10 bases. In germline, CDR1 is SGHNT, CDR2 YYREEE (reference sequence). This CDR3 contains 14 residues. The trim removed 3 bases at V and 8 bases at J, leaving 6 bases unmatched. The CDR3 region has the DNA TGTGCCAGCAGCTACCCCGACAGGGGGCCTACGCAGTATTTT. Its protein product is CASSYPDRGPTQYF.

This clone was seen more than once but under ten times. In DNA, the CDR3 is TGCGCCAGCAGTTTCCAGGGGGATGGAAGAGCTGAAGCTTTCTTT. Protein product: CASSFQGDGRAEAFF. The rearrangement joins TRBV5-1 to TRBJ1-1; 7 positions match TRBD1. Germline CDR1 SGHRS, CDR2 YFSETQ. The CDR3 consists of 15 residues. With 5 bases clipped from V and 6 bases from J, the junction kept 13 bases outside the gene matches. Looking up the rest from reference TRBV5-1 and TRBJ1-1 gives the full variable domain: KAGVTQTPRYLIKTRGQQVTLSCSPISGHRSVSWYQQTPGQGLQFLFEYFSETQRNKGNFPGRFSGRQFSNSRSEMNVSTLELGDSALYLCASSFQGDGRAEAFFGQGTRLTVV.

Here the CDR3 reads CSVTLRGLAVYTDTQYF. CDR3 DNA: TGCAGCGTTACCCTTAGGGGACTAGCGGTTTACACAGATACGCAGTATTTT. The gene calls are TRBV29-1 and TRBJ2-3, with 11 bases lining up with TRBD2. Germline trimming cut 5 bases from V and 2 bases from J; bases unmatched to any gene: 12. The CDR3 sequence is 17 residues long. CDR1 is SQVTM and CDR2 is ANQGSEA in the germline V gene.

The chain carries TRBV9 and TRBJ2-7; 11 bases are shared with TRBD2. The ends lost 3 bases at V and 3 bases at J; junction bases unmatched: 2. Germline-derived CDR1 and CDR2 are SGDLS and YYNGEE. The CDR3 covers 14 residues. The DNA for the CDR3 is TGTGCCAGCAGCGACGGGACTAGCGGCTACGAGCAGTACTTC. Translation gives CASSDGTSGYEQYF.

The chain combines TRBV20-1 with TRBJ2-2; D is undetermined. V was pared by 7 bases and J by 6 bases, with 9 bases between. This CDR3 comprises 11 residues. Per germline, CDR1 DFQATT and CDR2 SNEGSKA (reference sequence). CDR3 residues: CSGLLSGELFF. The CDR3 DNA is TGCAGTGGATTGCTGTCCGGGGAGCTGTTTTTT.

This clone was seen a handful of times. J is TRBJ2-7 and V is TRBV30; 9 nucleotides align to TRBD2. Germline CDR1 reads GTSNPN; CDR2 reads SVGIG (reference sequence). With 7 bases clipped from V and 2 bases from J, the junction kept 6 bases outside the gene matches. The CDR3 extends over 13 amino acids. The CDR3 region is CAFAAGGPYEQYF. CDR3 nucleotides: TGTGCCTTCGCTGCGGGAGGGCCCTACGAGCAGTACTTC.

This clone was picked up many times. The chain is built from TRBV4-3 and TRBJ2-3; 9 bases match TRBD2. Germline V gene data show CDR1 as LGHNA and CDR2 as YSLEER. V lost 1 base to trimming and J lost 0 bases; unmatched junction nucleotides: 5. The CDR3 contains 17 residues. The CDR3, as DNA: TGCGCCAGCAGCCAAGGGGCTAGCGGGGTTAGCACAGATACGCAGTATTTT. This gives the protein CASSQGASGVSTDTQYF.

The chain couples TRBV28 to TRBJ1-2, with TRBD1 matching over 8 bases. V lost 5 bases and J lost 4; bases outside the gene matches: 15. CDR3 length equals 17 residues. Germline loops: CDR1 MDHEN, CDR2 SYDVKM. CDR3 sequence (DNA): TGTGCCAGCAGTATTACCCAGGGACAGGCGGAGCGCTATGGCTACACCTTC. Its protein is CASSITQGQAERYGYTF.

The chain carries TRBV9 and TRBJ1-1, with unresolved D. Germline V gene data show CDR1 as SGDLS and CDR2 as YYNGEE. CDR3 size: 12 residues. V was trimmed by 4 bases and J by 3 bases, leaving 7 bases between them. As DNA, the CDR3 is TGTGCCAGCAGCCCCGGGGACACTGAAGCTTTCTTT. Its translation is CASSPGDTEAFF.

V gene TRBV29-1 combines with J gene TRBJ2-2, with D perhaps TRBD1 (5 bases). V shed 7 bases and J shed 0 bases, with 9 bases lying between them. The CDR3 sequence is 13 residues long. Germline V gene sequence: CDR1 SQVTM, CDR2 ANQGSEA. The CDR3 sequence is CSGDSPNTGELFF. The CDR3 nucleotides are TGCAGCGGAGACAGCCCGAACACCGGGGAGCTGTTTTTT.

Only a few counts were recorded for this clone. This chain connects TRBV30 to TRBJ1-2; the D is unclear. The V and J ends lost 3 bases and 0 bases respectively, with 11 bases between them. Germline CDR1 reads GTSNPN; CDR2 reads SVGIG (reference sequence). The CDR3 runs to 14 residues. This CDR3 reads CAWSPLGTNYGYTF. The CDR3 nucleotides are TGTGCCTGGAGCCCCCTCGGAACTAACTATGGCTACACCTTC.

This chain links TRBV6-1 with TRBJ1-5, with 8 nucleotides matching TRBD1. With V trimmed by 6 bases and J by 6 bases, 4 bases remained unmatched. Germline values: CDR1 MNHNS, CDR2 SASEGT. CDR3 length: 13 residues. CDR3 in DNA: TGTGCCAGCAGCGCCGGACAGGGTCAGCCCCAGCATTTT. It is translated as CASSAGQGQPQHF.

The chain uses TRBV29-1 and TRBJ2-5; D uncertain. Trimming left V 4 bases short and J 1 base short, with 19 bases between. The CDR3 is 16 residues long. Germline loops: CDR1 SQVTM, CDR2 ANQGSEA. As DNA, the CDR3 is TGCAGCGTTGTAGTTCCAACACAGTCTATCCAAGAGACCCAGTACTTC. Its translation is CSVVVPTQSIQETQYF.

J is TRBJ1-2 and V is TRBV29-1; D is unclear. The length of the CDR3 is 12 residues. CDR1 is SQVTM, CDR2 ANQGSEA, per germline. Between the trimmed V and J ends, which lost 4 bases and 3 bases, there was a span of 9 bases. Here the CDR3 DNA reads TGCAGCGTTGCGGGTGAGGACTATGGCTACACCTTC. Amino acids: CSVAGEDYGYTF.

This clone turned up a few times. The V gene is TRBV7-9, the J gene TRBJ2-7; the D gene is possibly TRBD1 (5 bases). V lost 3 bases, J lost 3 bases, and 6 bases lay in between. Germline V gene sequence: CDR1 SEHNR, CDR2 FQNEAQ (reference sequence). The CDR3 runs to 12 residues. The CDR3 nucleotides read TGTGCCAGCAGCTTGCAGGGCTACGAGCAGTACTTC. Translating gives CASSLQGYEQYF.

This clone was found a few times. The chain uses TRBV6-6 and TRBJ2-7, with TRBD1 identical over 8 bases. Germline-derived CDR1 and CDR2 are MNHNY and SVGAGI (reference sequence). J was trimmed by 3 bases and V by 4 bases; bases with no gene match: 8. This CDR3 has 15 amino acids. CDR3 nucleotides: TGTGCCAGCAGTTTCCCCGGACAGGGCCTCTACGAGCAGTACTTC. Translated: CASSFPGQGLYEQYF.

This clone was detected only a few times. The rearrangement joins TRBV6-6 to TRBJ2-7; D call uncertain. Germline V gene data show CDR1 as MNHNY and CDR2 as SVGAGI (reference sequence). Trimming removed 5 bases from V and 1 base from J, with 3 bases in between. This CDR3 spans 11 amino acids. The CDR3 here is CASSQSYEQYF. The CDR3 DNA reads as TGTGCCAGCAGTCAATCCTACGAGCAGTACTTC.

CDR3 sequence (DNA): TGTGCCTGGACTCCGGGACAGGGACTATTACAGTACTTC. It translates to CAWTPGQGLLQYF. The chain links TRBV30 to TRBJ2-7; 9 nucleotides agree with TRBD1. This CDR3 spans 13 amino acids. Per germline, CDR1 GTSNPN and CDR2 SVGIG (reference sequence). V trimming: 4 bases; J trimming: 10 bases; junction bases outside the gene matches: 11.

This clone was counted a single time. This chain uses TRBV9 with TRBJ2-1; D remains ambiguous. Germline V gives CDR1 SGDLS, CDR2 YYNGEE. This CDR3 spans 16 amino acids. V shed 2 bases and J shed 2 bases, with 14 bases lying between them. Here the CDR3 reads CASSVQMTVPYNEQFF. The CDR3 DNA is TGTGCCAGCAGCGTCCAAATGACCGTGCCCTACAATGAGCAGTTCTTC.

The table lists this clone with a few counts. The chain is built from TRBV27 and TRBJ1-1; no definite D call. CDR1 and CDR2 (germline): MNHEY, SMNVEV (reference sequence). Trimming took off 2 bases at V and 1 base at J, with 8 bases between the two ends. CDR3 length equals 14 residues. The CDR3 DNA is TGTGCCAGCAGTTTAATTCCGGGGAACACTGAAGCTTTCTTT. Translating gives CASSLIPGNTEAFF.

This clone showed up just a few times. V gene TRBV4-1 combines with J gene TRBJ2-5, with D tentatively TRBD1 or TRBD2 (5 bases each). From germline, CDR1 is MGHRA and CDR2 YSYEKL. The CDR3 extends over 16 amino acids. With 1 base removed from V and 3 bases from J, the gap between germline ends came to 15 bases. The CDR3: CASSQVSLGDEETQYF. The CDR3 DNA reads TGCGCCAGCAGCCAAGTAAGCCTAGGGGACGAAGAGACCCAGTACTTC.

CDR3 in amino acids: CASSAIGDEQYF. The DNA of the CDR3 is TGTGCCAGCAGCGCCATCGGTGATGAGCAGTACTTC. The J gene is TRBJ2-7, the V gene TRBV9; D remains ambiguous. Trimming cost V 3 bases and J 7 bases, with 11 bases left between them. Germline V gene data show CDR1 as SGDLS and CDR2 as YYNGEE. The CDR3 is 12 amino acids. The full variable domain, with the rest looked up from reference TRBV9 and TRBJ2-7, is DSGVTQTPKHLITATGQRVTLRCSPRSGDLSVYWYQQSLDQGLQFLIQYYNGEERAKGNILERFSAQQFPDLHSELNLSSLELGDSALYFCASSAIGDEQYFGPGTRLTVT.

This chain joins TRBV6-5 and TRBJ1-1; D call uncertain. The germline gives CDR1 MNHEY, CDR2 SVGAGI. V was clipped by 2 bases and J by 5 bases, with 3 bases between them. The CDR3 runs to 11 residues. CDR3 sequence (DNA): TGTGCCAGCAGTTACGGGACTGAAGCTTTCTTT. Its protein is CASSYGTEAFF.

This clone was counted only a few times. The chain is built from TRBV27 and TRBJ1-1, with D unclear. The V and J ends lost 1 base and 7 bases respectively, with 7 bases between them. This CDR3 has 12 residues. In germline, CDR1 is MNHEY, CDR2 SMNVEV (reference sequence). As DNA, the CDR3 is TGTGCCAGCAGTTTATTGGGGAATGAAGCTTTCTTT. Its translation: CASSLLGNEAFF.

The rearrangement links TRBV19 to TRBJ2-7, with D hard to call. Germline V gene data show CDR1 as LNHDA and CDR2 as SQIVND (reference sequence). Deletions cut 4 bases from V and 1 base from J, with 5 bases between. This CDR3 is built from 12 residues. The CDR3 region is CASSRGSYEQYF. The DNA for the CDR3 is TGTGCCAGTAGTAGGGGATCCTACGAGCAGTACTTC.

The chain links TRBV29-1 to TRBJ2-7, with TRBD2 identical over 8 bases. V dropped 7 bases and J dropped 6; count of bases not matched to a gene: 8. Germline-derived CDR1 and CDR2 are SQVTM and ANQGSEA. The CDR3 contains 12 residues. The CDR3 DNA reads as TGCAGCGCGATAGCGGGGACGGGCGAGCAGTACTTC. This codes for CSAIAGTGEQYF.

This clone has only a few counts. This chain links TRBV29-1 with TRBJ2-2, with TRBD2 as a possible D gene (5 bases). Germline V gives CDR1 SQVTM, CDR2 ANQGSEA. V lost 7 bases and J lost 4, with 13 bases in between. The CDR3 is 13 residues long. In DNA form, the CDR3 reads TGCAGCGCACCCGAGGGCCTCACCGGGGAGCTGTTTTTT. The encoded protein is CSAPEGLTGELFF.

This clone was seen a few times. This chain links TRBV29-1 with TRBJ2-2, with TRBD2 identical over 9 bases. The CDR3 runs to 15 residues. Germline V gene sequence: CDR1 SQVTM, CDR2 ANQGSEA. V dropped 4 bases and J dropped 2; count of bases not matched to a gene: 5. This CDR3 reads CSVVLAGPNTGELFF. As DNA, the CDR3 is TGCAGCGTTGTGCTAGCGGGACCAAACACCGGGGAGCTGTTTTTT.

The chain couples TRBV7-2 to TRBJ1-5; D unresolved. Germline V gene sequence: CDR1 SGHTA, CDR2 FQGNSA. V lost 1 base and J lost 0, with 7 bases in between. The CDR3 loop spans 15 amino acids. CDR3 residues: CASSLEVGSNQPQHF. Here the CDR3 DNA reads TGTGCCAGCAGCTTAGAGGTTGGTAGCAATCAGCCCCAGCATTTT.

The rearrangement uses TRBV2 and TRBJ1-5; D may be TRBD1 (6 bases). Germline loops: CDR1 SNHLY, CDR2 FYNNEI. The V end lost 1 base, the J end lost 7 bases, and 11 bases lay between the germline ends. This CDR3 has 14 amino acids. The CDR3 DNA follows: TGTGCCAGCAGTGAAGGAACAGGGAAGCAGCCCCAGCATTTT. Protein: CASSEGTGKQPQHF.